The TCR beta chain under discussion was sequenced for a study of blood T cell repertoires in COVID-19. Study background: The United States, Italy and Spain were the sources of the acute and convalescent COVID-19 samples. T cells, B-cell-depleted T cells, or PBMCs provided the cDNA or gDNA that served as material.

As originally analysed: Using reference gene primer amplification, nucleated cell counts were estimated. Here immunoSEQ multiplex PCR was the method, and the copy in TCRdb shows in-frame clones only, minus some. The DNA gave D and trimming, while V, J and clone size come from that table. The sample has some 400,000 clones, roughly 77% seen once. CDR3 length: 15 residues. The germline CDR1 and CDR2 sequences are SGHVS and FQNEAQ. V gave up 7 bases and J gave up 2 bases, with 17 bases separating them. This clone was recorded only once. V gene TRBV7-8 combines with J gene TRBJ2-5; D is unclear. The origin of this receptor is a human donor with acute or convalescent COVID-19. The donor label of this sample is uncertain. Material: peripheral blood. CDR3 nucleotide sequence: TGTGCCAGCACCCCGGCGAGAGGAAGTCAAGAGACCCAGTACTTC. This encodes CASTPARGSQETQYF. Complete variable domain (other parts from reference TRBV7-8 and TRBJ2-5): GAGVSQSPRYKVAKRGQDVALRCDPISGHVSLFWYQQALGQGPEFLTYFQNEAQLDKSGLPSDRFFAERPEGSVSTLKIQRTQQEDSAVYLCASTPARGSQETQYFGPGTRLLVL.